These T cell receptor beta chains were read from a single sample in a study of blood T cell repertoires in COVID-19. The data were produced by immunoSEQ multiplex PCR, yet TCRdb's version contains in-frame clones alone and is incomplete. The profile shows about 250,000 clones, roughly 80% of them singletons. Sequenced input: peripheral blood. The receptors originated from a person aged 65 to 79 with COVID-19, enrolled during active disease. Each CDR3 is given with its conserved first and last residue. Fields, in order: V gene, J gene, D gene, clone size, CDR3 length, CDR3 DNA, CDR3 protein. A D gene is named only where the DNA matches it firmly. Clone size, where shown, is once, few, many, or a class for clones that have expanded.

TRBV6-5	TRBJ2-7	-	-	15	TGTGCCAGCAGCTCAGGAGCGGAAGCCTCCTACGAGCAGTACTTC	CASSSGAEASYEQYF
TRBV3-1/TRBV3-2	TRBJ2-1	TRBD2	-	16	TGTGCCAGCAGCCAAGATAACGGGGGGTTTCCCAATGAGCAGTTCTTC	CASSQDNGGFPNEQFF
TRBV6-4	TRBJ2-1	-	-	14	TGTGCCAGCAGTGAAATCACAGGAGACAATGAGCAGTTCTTC	CASSEITGDNEQFF
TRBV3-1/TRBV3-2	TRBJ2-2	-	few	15	TGTGCCAGCAGCCAAGGGGGCCGGAACACCGGGGAGCTGTTTTTT	CASSQGGRNTGELFF
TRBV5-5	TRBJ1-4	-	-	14	TGTGCCAGCAGCCGGGGGGGATTAGATGAAAAACTGTTTTTT	CASSRGGLDEKLFF
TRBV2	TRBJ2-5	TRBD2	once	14	TGTGCCAGCAGTGAAGGGCTAGCGGGGGAGACCCAGTACTTC	CASSEGLAGETQYF
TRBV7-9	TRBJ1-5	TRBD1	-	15	TGTGCCAGCACCTGGGGGACAGGGAAAAATCAGCCCCAGCATTTT	CASTWGTGKNQPQHF
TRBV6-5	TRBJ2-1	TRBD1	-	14	TGTGCCATCCCCCGACAGGGGGCTTACAATGAGCAGTTCTTC	CAIPRQGAYNEQFF
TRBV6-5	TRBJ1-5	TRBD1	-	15	TGTGCCAGCAGCGCCTGGACAGGGGGCAATCAGCCCCAGCATTTT	CASSAWTGGNQPQHF
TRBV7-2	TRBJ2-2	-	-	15	TGTGCCAGCAGCTTTCTTAGCGGGAACACCGGGGAGCTGTTTTTT	CASSFLSGNTGELFF
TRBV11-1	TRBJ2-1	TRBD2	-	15	TGTGCCAGCAGCTTGACTAGCGGGGACAGAGATGAGCAGTTCTTC	CASSLTSGDRDEQFF
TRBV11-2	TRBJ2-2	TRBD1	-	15	TGTGCCAGCAGACCCGGACAGGGAACCAGCGGGGAGCTGTTTTTT	CASRPGQGTSGELFF
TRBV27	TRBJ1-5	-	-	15	TGTGCCAGCAGTTTATCCCCAGGGAAAAATCAGCCCCAGCATTTT	CASSLSPGKNQPQHF
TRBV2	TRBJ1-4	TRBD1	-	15	TGTGCCAGACAGGGGGCAGGAGGAACTAATGAAAAACTGTTTTTT	CARQGAGGTNEKLFF
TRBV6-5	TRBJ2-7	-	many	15	TGTGCCAGCAGACCAGGGGAAGCCGGGGCATACGAGCAGTACTTC	CASRPGEAGAYEQYF
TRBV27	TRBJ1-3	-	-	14	TGTGCCAGCAGCCGGTCGTTCTCGGGAAACACCATATATTTT	CASSRSFSGNTIYF
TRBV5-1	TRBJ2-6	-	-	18	TGCGCCAGCAGCTTATTTCAGGGAACGACCTCTGGGGCCAACGTCCTGACTTTC	CASSLFQGTTSGANVLTF
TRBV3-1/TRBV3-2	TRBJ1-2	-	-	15	TGTGCCAGCAGCCAATTGCGAACTGCTACCTATGGCTACACCTTC	CASSQLRTATYGYTF
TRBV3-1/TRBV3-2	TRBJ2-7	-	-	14	TGTGCCAGCAGCCAAGCTAGCTGGTCGGACGAGCAGTACTTC	CASSQASWSDEQYF
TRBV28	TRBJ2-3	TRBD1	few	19	TGTGCCAGCAGTTCCACCCTTTGGACAGGAAGGGGGCCCACAGATACGCAGTATTTT	CASSSTLWTGRGPTDTQYF
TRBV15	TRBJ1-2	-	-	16	TGTGCCACCAGCAGAGATAGGGGCCTCCCAGCCTATGGCTACACCTTC	CATSRDRGLPAYGYTF
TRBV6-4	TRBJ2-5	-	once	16	TGTGCCAGCAGTGATCTAGGGGTCCGGGTCCAAGAGACCCAGTACTTC	CASSDLGVRVQETQYF
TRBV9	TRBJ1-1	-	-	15	TGTGCCAGCAGCGTATTGGGAGGGGTGAACACTGAAGCTTTCTTT	CASSVLGGVNTEAFF
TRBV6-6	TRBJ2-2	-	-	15	TGTGCCAGCAGTTCCTCTAAGGCGGGCACCGGGGAGCTGTTTTTT	CASSSSKAGTGELFF
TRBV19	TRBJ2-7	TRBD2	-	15	TGTGCCAGTAGTTTGCGACTAGCGGGGGCGGGCGAGCAGTACTTC	CASSLRLAGAGEQYF
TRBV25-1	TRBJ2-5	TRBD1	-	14	TGTGCCAGCAGTCCCTGGGACAGACAAGAGACCCAGTACTTC	CASSPWDRQETQYF
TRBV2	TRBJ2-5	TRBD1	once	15	TGTGCCGCGTCAGAGATGAGGGGGCGGCAAGAGACCCAGTACTTC	CAASEMRGRQETQYF
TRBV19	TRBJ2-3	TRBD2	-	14	TGTGCCAGTAGTATGGGGGGGTCGAGCGATACGCAGTATTTT	CASSMGGSSDTQYF
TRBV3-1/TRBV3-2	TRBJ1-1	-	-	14	TGTGCCAGCAGCCAAGATTTTGTCACCCCCCAGGCTTTCTTT	CASSQDFVTPQAFF
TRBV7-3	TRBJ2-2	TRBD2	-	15	TGTGCCAGCGGCCTGACTAGCGGGGGCACCGGGGAGCTGTTTTTT	CASGLTSGGTGELFF
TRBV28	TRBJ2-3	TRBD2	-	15	TGTGCCAGCAGTTTGTCCAGCGGGAGGGCAGATACGCAGTATTTT	CASSLSSGRADTQYF
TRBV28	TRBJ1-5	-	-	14	TGTGCCAGCAGTTTTTTGGGGCGCGATCAGCCCCAGCATTTT	CASSFLGRDQPQHF
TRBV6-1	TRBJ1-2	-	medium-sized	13	TGTGCCAGCAGTGAACGCAGAAACTATGGCTACACCTTC	CASSERRNYGYTF
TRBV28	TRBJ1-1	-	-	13	TGTGCCAGCAGTTTTGCCGGGATCACTGAAGCTTTCTTT	CASSFAGITEAFF
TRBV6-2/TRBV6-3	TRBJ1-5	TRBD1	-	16	TGTGCCAGCAGCCCTACCTTCGACAGGGACAATCAGCCCCAGCATTTT	CASSPTFDRDNQPQHF
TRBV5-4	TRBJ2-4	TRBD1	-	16	TGTGCCAGCAGCGCAGGACAGGGGGTGGCCAAAAACATTCAGTACTTC	CASSAGQGVAKNIQYF
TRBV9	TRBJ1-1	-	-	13	TGTGCCAGCAGCGTAGATTCGAGGACTGAAGCTTTCTTT	CASSVDSRTEAFF
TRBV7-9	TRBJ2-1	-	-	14	TGTGCCAGCAGCTTAGCGGGAGGCACCAATGAGCAGTTCTTC	CASSLAGGTNEQFF
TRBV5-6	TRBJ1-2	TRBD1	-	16	TGTGCCAGCAGCTTGGGCCAGACAGGGGGCGGGTTGACGAACACCTTC	CASSLGQTGGGLTNTF
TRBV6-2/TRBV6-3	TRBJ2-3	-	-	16	TGTGCCAGCAGCTCACCCCGACAGGTCTCCACAGATACGCAGTATTTT	CASSSPRQVSTDTQYF
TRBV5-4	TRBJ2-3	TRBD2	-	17	TGTGCCAGCAGCGCCGGGACTAAGCGGGGGGGCACAGATACGCAGTATTTT	CASSAGTKRGGTDTQYF